One sample yielded the 14 T cell receptor beta chains listed below, sequenced in a study of neurological immune-mediated disorders. TCRdb re-called the 5' RACE reads with MiXCR, one entry per CDR3 protein. The sample records about 21,000 distinct CDR3 sequences, 5% to 7% being singletons. What was sequenced was CD8+ T cells from blood. The receptors derive from a man aged 18 to 30 in good health.

This clonotype was observed at least ten times. The CDR3 is CASSLGEGSPNQPQHF. The CDR3 DNA follows: TGTGCCAGCAGCTTGGGAGAAGGATCGCCCAATCAGCCCCAGCATTTT. The rearrangement links TRBV5-6 to TRBJ1-5, with D unclear. This CDR3 is built from 16 residues. The ends were cut back, 0 bases at V and 3 bases at J, with 13 bases in the middle. CDR1 is SGHDT and CDR2 is YYEEEE in the germline V gene.

This clonotype occurred many times. CDR3 amino acids: CSVDGSTDTQYF. The CDR3 coding sequence is TGCAGCGTTGACGGGAGCACAGATACGCAGTATTTT. The V gene is TRBV29-1, the J gene TRBJ2-3; no clear D. V was clipped by 3 bases and J by 0 bases, with 4 bases between them. CDR1 is SQVTM, CDR2 ANQGSEA, per germline. The CDR3 loop spans 12 amino acids.

This clonotype was recorded many times. The chain combines TRBV29-1 with TRBJ1-2; D not resolved. From germline, CDR1 is SQVTM and CDR2 ANQGSEA. There are 13 residues in the CDR3. CDR3 sequence (DNA): TGCACCACCCGCCAGTCGGGTAACTATGGCTACACCTTC. Translated: CTTRQSGNYGYTF. Full variable domain (missing parts from reference TRBV29-1 and TRBJ1-2): SAVISQKPSRDICQRGTSLTIQCQVDSQVTMMFWYRQQPGQSLTLIATANQGSEATYESGFVIDKFPISRPNLTFSTLTVSNMSPEDSSIYLCTTRQSGNYGYTFGSGTRLTVV.

In nucleotides, the CDR3 is TGCAGTGCTAGCGAGCTGGGTAACTATGGCTACACCTTC. This encodes CSASELGNYGYTF. J is TRBJ1-2 and V is TRBV20-1; D unresolved. Germline V gene sequence: CDR1 DFQATT, CDR2 SNEGSKA (reference sequence). V lost 3 bases and J 1 base, leaving 9 bases between the germline ends. This CDR3 region has 13 residues.

This clonotype was seen ten or more times. The chain is built from TRBV24-1 and TRBJ2-1, with 10 nucleotides matching TRBD2. The germline V gene has CDR1 KGHDR and CDR2 SFDVKD. V was pared by 7 bases and J by 0 bases, with 2 bases of the junction left unmatched. This CDR3 is built from 15 residues. CDR3 protein: CATSIAGGSYNEQFF. The DNA for the CDR3 is TGTGCCACCAGCATAGCGGGGGGCTCCTACAATGAGCAGTTCTTC.

Ten or more counts support this clonotype. The V and J genes are TRBV27 and TRBJ2-2, with a tentative D call TRBD2 (5 bases). The V gene's germline CDR1 is MNHEY and CDR2 SMNVEV (reference sequence). The V and J ends lost 6 bases and 6 bases respectively, with 11 bases between them. This CDR3 is built from 13 residues. Here the CDR3 reads CASSPGNSGELFF. CDR3 DNA sequence: TGTGCCAGCAGCCCGGGAAACTCCGGGGAGCTGTTTTTT.

This clonotype was seen at least ten times. This sequence joins TRBV27 and TRBJ2-1; D remains unclear. The CDR3 is 14 amino acids. The germline CDR1 and CDR2 sequences are MNHEY and SMNVEV (reference sequence). The V end was cut by 3 bases, the J end by 6 bases, with 12 bases between. CDR3 in amino acids: CASSLVRQINEQFF. As DNA, the CDR3 is TGTGCCAGCAGTTTGGTCAGACAAATCAATGAGCAGTTCTTC.

In this sample, this clonotype turned up many times. V gene TRBV6-5 combines with J gene TRBJ2-3; D is possibly TRBD1 or TRBD2 (5 bases each). Trimming left V 4 bases short and J 5 bases short, with 22 bases between. Germline CDR1 MNHEY, CDR2 SVGAGI. The CDR3 is made up of 17 amino acids. The CDR3 sequence: CASSSPRVEGMGDTQYF. For the CDR3, the DNA is TGTGCCAGCAGTTCCCCCCGGGTTGAGGGGATGGGAGATACGCAGTATTTT.

This clonotype was observed at least ten times. The CDR3, as DNA: TGTGCCAGCACCGTGACAGGGAACAATTCACCCCTCCACTTT. Translation gives CASTVTGNNSPLHF. This chain connects TRBV7-9 to TRBJ1-6, with 7 bases identical to TRBD1. From germline, CDR1 is SEHNR and CDR2 FQNEAQ (reference sequence). CDR3 length equals 14 residues. J gave up 7 bases and V 7 bases, and 7 bases lay outside the gene matches.

This clonotype came up many times. The V gene is TRBV6-1, the J gene TRBJ2-2; 11 bases line up with TRBD1. Losses at the gene ends were 7 bases for V and 7 bases for J; bases not matched to a gene: 8. CDR1 and CDR2 (germline): MNHNS, SASEGT. This CDR3 is 15 amino acids long. The CDR3 reads CASIWDRGFGGELFF. The CDR3 bases are TGTGCCAGCATATGGGACAGGGGGTTTGGCGGGGAGCTGTTTTTT.

This clonotype was detected many times. The CDR3 sequence: CSARDTGGVGGFF. The CDR3 DNA sequence: TGCAGTGCTAGAGATACAGGGGGAGTAGGTGGGTTCTTC. This chain connects TRBV20-1 to TRBJ2-1; 8 bases map to TRBD1. Losses at the gene ends were 0 bases for V and 15 bases for J; bases not matched to a gene: 10. Per the germline V gene, CDR1 is DFQATT and CDR2 is SNEGSKA (reference sequence). The CDR3 totals 13 residues.

This clonotype was observed many times. The CDR3 nucleotides read TGTGCCATCAGCGCCGAGGGGAACTTCTACGAGCAGTACTTC. Translated: CAISAEGNFYEQYF. V and J are TRBV10-3 and TRBJ2-7; D may be TRBD1 or TRBD2 (5 bases each). This CDR3 spans 14 amino acids. The V end was cut by 6 bases, the J end by 3 bases, with 15 bases between. In germline, CDR1 is ENHRY, CDR2 SYGVKD.

This clonotype was counted at least ten times. The rearrangement uses TRBV6-2 or TRBV6-3 and TRBJ2-7; D call uncertain. V was cut by 4 bases and J by 2 bases, with 12 bases left in between. CDR1 and CDR2 from the germline V gene are MNHEY and SVGEGT. The CDR3 is 14 residues long. The CDR3 loop reads CASSSFLGTYEQYF. The CDR3 bases are TGTGCCAGCAGTTCCTTCTTAGGTACCTACGAGCAGTACTTC.

This clonotype is labeled as medium-sized (0.01 to 0.1%). The chain combines TRBV5-6 with TRBJ2-7; 11 positions agree with TRBD2. This CDR3 contains 14 residues. The V segment lost 4 bases and the J segment 4 bases; nucleotides outside the gene matches: 4. Looked up from germline, CDR1 is SGHDT and CDR2 is YYEEEE. The CDR3 DNA is TGTGCCAGCAGCGGGGGACTAGCGGTTTACGAGCAGTACTTC. Residues: CASSGGLAVYEQYF.